This T cell receptor (beta chain) was sequenced for a study of CD8+CD57+ T cells in acquired aplastic anemia. Across the whole study: Sorting CD4+ and CD8+ cells gave DNA averaging approximately 3 ug.

Regarding the study as a whole: Patients and controls had CD8+ Simpson's diversity values that were not significantly distinct.

The study profiled TCR beta VDJ and CDR3 using genomic DNA as template. TCRdb re-analysed the reads in MiXCR, keeping a single row per CDR3 protein. Of roughly 500,000 distinct CDR3 sequences listed, roughly 34% were seen once; the top ten hold roughly 0.89%. Details on this clonotype: No antigen is known for it. Since a much larger clone is just one base distant, this may be a read error.

J was trimmed by 3 bases and V by 7 bases; bases with no gene match: 13. Germline assignment: CDR1 SGHAT and CDR2 FQDESV (reference sequence). The CDR3 runs to 16 residues. Individuals selected for sequencing had exhibited CD8+CD57+ cell expansion on flow cytometry. Every patient presented with severe acquired aplastic anemia. Sequenced sample: sorted CD4+, CD8+, or CD8+CD57+ T cells (not recorded which) from PBMCs. This sequence joins TRBV11-1 and TRBJ2-7; the match to TRBD1 covers 9 bases. This TCR derives from a human donor with aplastic anemia. CDR3 coding DNA: TGTGCCAGCACCAACCCGAGTATGGACAGGGGCTACGAGCAGTACTTC. Translation gives CASTNPSMDRGYEQYF.